This TCR beta chain came from a study of a mutant IDH1 vaccine in newly diagnosed glioma. Notes on this clone: Antigen unknown.

Specified time point: week 47, end of study. It was 300 ug of mutant IDH1 20-mer peptide that made up each vaccine dose, given with topical imiquimod. Vaccinations, eight in total, occurred in weeks 1, 3, 5, 7, 11, 15, 19, 23. Data came from immunoSEQ multiplex PCR; TCRdb stores just in-frame clones and leaves some out. In the table there are about 34,000 clones, 80% to 90% of which are singletons. The sequence came from a woman aged 30 to 39 with glioma. This sample comprised PBMCs, obtained from a glioma patient whose treatment included an IDH1 peptide vaccine.

CDR3 residues: CASSDDRGYEQYF. DNA for the CDR3: TGTGCCAGCAGCGACGACAGGGGGTACGAGCAGTACTTC. V usage is TRBV9 and J usage is TRBJ2-7; 9 bases line up with TRBD1. There are 13 residues in the CDR3. Trimming cost V 3 bases and J 4 bases; bases outside gene matches: 2. Germline V gives CDR1 SGDLS, CDR2 YYNGEE.